One sample yielded the 20 T cell receptor beta chains listed below, sequenced in a study of shared clonotypes between healthy human individuals (dated by TCRdb to the early 2020s). Libraries came from the immunoSEQ multiplex PCR assay. The table comes from immuneACCESS by way of TCRdb, which keeps in-frame sequences with V and J called. Part of the clones is missing from these tables; in studies checked, under half for an unresolved V gene and the rest for unknown reasons. The sample includes approximately 530,000 clones, with 90% to 97% observed a single time. Under 0.06% of the sample is in the top ten clones. The sequenced sample was naive CD4+ T cells sorted from blood. This sample's cell subset or site label indicates: CD45RA+ positively selected. The source of these receptors is a woman aged 25 to 39 in good health.

V is TRBV18 and J is TRBJ1-5, with D unclear. V was trimmed by 2 bases and J by 6 bases, leaving 5 bases between them. The CDR3 extends over 12 amino acids. Germline V CDR1 and CDR2: KGHSH, LQKENI. The CDR3 sequence is CASSPGSQPQHF. In DNA, the CDR3 is TGTGCCAGCTCACCAGGTAGTCAGCCCCAGCATTTT.

The CDR3 here is CASSQDRVYEKLFF. As DNA, the CDR3 is TGTGCCAGCAGTCAGGACAGGGTATACGAAAAACTGTTTTTT. The chain combines TRBV6-5 with TRBJ1-4, with TRBD1 matching 8 bases. The CDR3 consists of 14 residues. V trimming: 5 bases; J trimming: 8 bases; junction bases outside the gene matches: 7. CDR1 is MNHEY, CDR2 SVGAGI, per germline.

The rearrangement joins TRBV27 to TRBJ2-4; 9 positions match TRBD1. The germline V gene has CDR1 MNHEY and CDR2 SMNVEV (reference sequence). The CDR3 is made up of 16 amino acids. V dropped 2 bases and J dropped 2; count of bases not matched to a gene: 4. CDR3 sequence reads: CASSLIGQGTKNIQYF. CDR3 DNA sequence: TGTGCCAGCAGTTTAATCGGACAGGGGACCAAAAACATTCAGTACTTC.

The chain has TRBV11-1 and TRBJ2-5, with 9 bases identical to TRBD1. The CDR3 extends over 16 amino acids. The germline V gene encodes CDR1 SGHAT and CDR2 FQDESV (reference sequence). Losses at the gene ends were 8 bases for V and 6 bases for J; bases not matched to a gene: 16. CDR3 nucleotide sequence: TGTGCCAGCCGGGAAGGGGGACAGGGCAGTGGTAAGACCCAGTACTTC. The encoded protein is CASREGGQGSGKTQYF.

This sequence joins TRBV5-8 and TRBJ2-5; 7 nucleotides line up with TRBD2. CDR1 and CDR2 from the germline V gene are SGHTS and YDEGEE. The CDR3 is 13 residues long. Germline trimming cut 4 bases from V and 2 bases from J; bases unmatched to any gene: 2. In DNA form, the CDR3 reads TGTGCCAGCAGCATCGGGGGGCAAGAGACCCAGTACTTC. Its translation is CASSIGGQETQYF.

The rearrangement uses TRBV29-1 and TRBJ1-5; D is unclear. Trimming stripped 4 bases from V and 6 bases from J, with 13 bases between. The CDR3 covers 13 residues. Germline CDR1 reads SQVTM; CDR2 reads ANQGSEA. CDR3 nucleotide sequence: TGCAGCGTTGTGGGTGGGCCGGGTCAGCCCCAGCATTTT. Encoded protein: CSVVGGPGQPQHF. Drawing the rest from reference TRBV29-1 and TRBJ1-5, the complete variable domain is SAVISQKPSRDICQRGTSLTIQCQVDSQVTMMFWYRQQPGQSLTLIATANQGSEATYESGFVIDKFPISRPNLTFSTLTVSNMSPEDSSIYLCSVVGGPGQPQHFGDGTRLSIL.

The V gene is TRBV6-1, the J gene TRBJ2-1; D is possibly TRBD1 (6 bases). CDR3 length: 16 residues. V was shortened by 4 bases and J by 6 bases, with 19 bases between the two germline ends. The germline gives CDR1 MNHNS, CDR2 SASEGT. CDR3 region: CASSGVQGGLANEQFF. The CDR3 DNA reads as TGTGCCAGCAGTGGGGTACAGGGCGGGTTGGCCAATGAGCAGTTCTTC.

This rearrangement joins TRBV19 to TRBJ1-2; D unclear. Germline V gene sequence: CDR1 LNHDA, CDR2 SQIVND (reference sequence). The CDR3 consists of 12 residues. The germline V and J ends were trimmed by 3 bases and 2 bases, with 4 bases remaining between them. Written as DNA, the CDR3 is TGTGCCAGTAGTATGGCCAACTATGGCTACACCTTC. This translates into CASSMANYGYTF.

For the CDR3, the DNA is TGCGCCAGCAGTCCTAAGACAGGGAACTGCGGGGAGCTGTTTTTT. It encodes CASSPKTGNCGELFF. The chain employs TRBV23-1 and TRBJ2-2; 7 bases are shared with TRBD1. TRBV23-1 qualifies as an ORF whose function is uncertain. V gave up 4 bases and J gave up 7 bases; unmatched junction bases: 9. CDR3 length equals 15 residues.

This clone was detected once. The gene calls are TRBV5-1 and TRBJ2-1; 7 nucleotides match TRBD1. Germline V lookup: CDR1 SGHRS, CDR2 YFSETQ. The V gene end was trimmed by 3 bases and the J gene end by 4 bases; junction bases not matched to a gene: 7. CDR3 length equals 15 residues. CDR3 DNA: TGCGCCAGCAGCTCGATCGGGACAGTATACAATGAGCAGTTCTTC. Translating gives CASSSIGTVYNEQFF. Full variable domain (outside the CDR3, taken from reference TRBV5-1 and TRBJ2-1): KAGVTQTPRYLIKTRGQQVTLSCSPISGHRSVSWYQQTPGQGLQFLFEYFSETQRNKGNFPGRFSGRQFSNSRSEMNVSTLELGDSALYLCASSSIGTVYNEQFFGPGTRLTVL.

This sequence joins TRBV9 and TRBJ2-1; 10 nucleotides align to TRBD1. Germline CDR1 reads SGDLS; CDR2 reads YYNGEE. Trimming cost V 0 bases and J 9 bases; bases outside gene matches: 6. The CDR3 has 15 amino acids. CDR3 coding DNA: TGTGCCAGCAGCGTAGTGGGACAGGGGTGGATTGAGCAGTTCTTC. Translating gives CASSVVGQGWIEQFF.

This chain connects TRBV28 to TRBJ1-5; TRBD1 agrees at 8 bases. This CDR3 contains 14 residues. The V segment lost 6 bases and the J segment 4 bases; nucleotides outside the gene matches: 5. Germline V gives CDR1 MDHEN, CDR2 SYDVKM. For the CDR3, the DNA is TGTGCCAGCAGCCGGGGACAGGCGAATCAGCCCCAGCATTTT. This encodes CASSRGQANQPQHF. The whole variable domain, remainder taken from reference TRBV28 and TRBJ1-5, is DVKVTQSSRYLVKRTGEKVFLECVQDMDHENMFWYRQDPGLGLRLIYFSYDVKMKEKGDIPEGYSVSREKKERFSLILESASTNQTSMYLCASSRGQANQPQHFGDGTRLSIL.

The rearrangement links TRBV19 to TRBJ2-7; 9 bases align to TRBD2. The CDR3 runs 16 residues. The V segment lost 0 bases and the J segment 2 bases; nucleotides outside the gene matches: 5. Germline CDR1 LNHDA, CDR2 SQIVND (reference sequence). CDR3 DNA: TGTGCCAGTAGTATAGATCAACTAGCGGGTACCTACGAGCAGTACTTC. Its protein product is CASSIDQLAGTYEQYF.

This chain uses TRBV6-5 with TRBJ1-5; D unresolved. The CDR3 sequence is 14 residues long. Looked up from germline, CDR1 is MNHEY and CDR2 is SVGAGI. Trimming shortened V by 6 bases and J by 4 bases, and 13 bases separated the two germline ends. In nucleotides, the CDR3 is TGTGCCAGCAGCTCGTTAGGGTTGAATCAGCCCCAGCATTTT. As protein: CASSSLGLNQPQHF.

The V gene is TRBV5-1, the J gene TRBJ2-2, with a weak D call TRBD1 (5 bases). The V gene lost 4 bases and the J gene lost 1 base, with 5 bases spanning the gap. The CDR3 runs to 13 residues. The germline V gene encodes CDR1 SGHRS and CDR2 YFSETQ. The CDR3 spells CASSQGNTGELFF. CDR3 nucleotide sequence: TGCGCCAGCAGCCAGGGGAACACCGGGGAGCTGTTTTTT.

The rearrangement links TRBV28 to TRBJ1-3; 7 bases line up with TRBD1. This CDR3 contains 16 residues. V was clipped by 4 bases and J by 1 base; unmatched bases: 7. CDR1 and CDR2 from the germline V gene are MDHEN and SYDVKM. CDR3 coding DNA: TGTGCCAGCAGTTACCGGGACAGAGCTTCTGGAAACACCATATATTTT. It yields the protein CASSYRDRASGNTIYF.

The J gene is TRBJ1-1, the V gene TRBV5-1, with 7 bases aligning to TRBD1. V lost 4 bases, J lost 4 bases, and 7 bases stayed unmatched. CDR1 SGHRS and CDR2 YFSETQ come from the germline V gene. The CDR3 length is 14 residues. The DNA of the CDR3 is TGCGCCAGCAGCGGGTCAGGGGGAGGCACTGAAGCTTTCTTT. Amino acid sequence: CASSGSGGGTEAFF. Drawing the rest from reference TRBV5-1 and TRBJ1-1, the complete variable domain is KAGVTQTPRYLIKTRGQQVTLSCSPISGHRSVSWYQQTPGQGLQFLFEYFSETQRNKGNFPGRFSGRQFSNSRSEMNVSTLELGDSALYLCASSGSGGGTEAFFGQGTRLTVV.

J is TRBJ1-1 and V is TRBV5-5, with D unclear. The CDR3 consists of 14 residues. Trimming stripped 0 bases from V and 1 base from J, with 7 bases between. From germline, CDR1 is SGHKS and CDR2 YYEKEE (reference sequence). CDR3 residues: CASSLVGWNTEAFF. The CDR3 coding sequence is TGTGCCAGCAGCTTGGTGGGCTGGAACACTGAAGCTTTCTTT.

This chain joins TRBV19 and TRBJ2-3, with TRBD1 matching over 10 bases. The CDR3 covers 14 residues. The J segment lost 5 bases and the V segment lost 7 bases, leaving 6 bases of the junction unmatched. Germline V gene data show CDR1 as LNHDA and CDR2 as SQIVND (reference sequence). CDR3 amino acids: CASIDRGQGDTQYF. DNA of the CDR3: TGTGCCAGTATTGACAGGGGGCAGGGAGATACGCAGTATTTT. Looking up the rest from reference TRBV19 and TRBJ2-3 gives the full variable domain: DGGITQSPKYLFRKEGQNVTLSCEQNLNHDAMYWYRQDPGQGLRLIYYSQIVNDFQKGDIAEGYSVSREKKESFPLTVTSAQKNPTAFYLCASIDRGQGDTQYFGPGTRLTVL.

This clone was observed once. This chain links TRBV4-1 with TRBJ2-5; 13 nucleotides agree with TRBD2. J was trimmed by 5 bases and V by 0 bases; bases with no gene match: 6. CDR1 and CDR2 from the germline V gene are MGHRA and YSYEKL. This CDR3 spans 17 amino acids. In DNA form, the CDR3 reads TGCGCCAGCAGCCAAGACCAGGGACTAGCGGGATCGGAGACCCAGTACTTC. Its translation is CASSQDQGLAGSETQYF.